The present T cell receptor beta chain was sequenced within a study of Ad26.COV2.S vaccination and SARS-CoV-2 variants. Notes on this clone: Its target is unknown.

The study's findings and limits: Analyses that measured TCR breadth and depth may have underestimated total T cell responses.

TCRdb's copy holds only in-frame clones and misses some; the assay was immunoSEQ multiplex PCR. The top ten clones hold 5% to 7% of a sample with around 170,000 clones, approximately 88% of them seen once. Trimming took 8 bases from V and 0 from J; bases not matched to a gene: 14. Germline V gives CDR1 SGHRS, CDR2 YFSETQ. The CDR3 length is 17 residues. The sequence derives from a human donor who had recovered from COVID-19. The sample consisted of peripheral blood, taken after recovery from COVID-19. V is TRBV5-1 and J is TRBJ2-1; TRBD2 matches at 7 bases. DNA for the CDR3: TGCGCCAGTTCCTATATGTTTAGCGGGTACTCCTACAATGAGCAGTTCTTC. It translates to CASSYMFSGYSYNEQFF.